These 6 T cell receptor beta chains share one sample of origin, sequenced in a study of blood T cell repertoires in COVID-19. Measured with immunoSEQ multiplex PCR; TCRdb has only the in-frame clones, and not every one. The table shows 180,000 or so clones, with roughly 88% occurring only once. The sample was peripheral blood. The origin of the receptors is a woman aged 35 to 49 with COVID-19, enrolled during active disease.

The rearrangement uses TRBV6-5 and TRBJ2-7; 9 positions agree with TRBD2. Looked up from germline, CDR1 is MNHEY and CDR2 is SVGAGI. The length of the CDR3 is 15 residues. The junction had 5 bases not matched to a gene; V was cut back by 0 bases and J by 5 bases. The CDR3 DNA sequence: TGTGCCAGCAGTTACTCGGGGACTAGCAGCGACGAGCAGTACTTC. Encoded protein: CASSYSGTSSDEQYF.

V usage is TRBV5-1 and J usage is TRBJ2-1, with no clear D. The length of the CDR3 is 15 residues. CDR1 and CDR2 (germline): SGHRS, YFSETQ. The V end lost 0 bases, the J end lost 4 bases, and 11 bases lay between the germline ends. The chain's CDR3 is CASSLVETIYNEQFF. DNA of the CDR3: TGCGCCAGCAGCTTGGTCGAGACAATATACAATGAGCAGTTCTTC.

The V gene is TRBV6-5, the J gene TRBJ1-6; 7 nucleotides align to TRBD1. The V segment lost 6 bases and the J segment 14 bases; nucleotides outside the gene matches: 7. Germline V gene sequence: CDR1 MNHEY, CDR2 SVGAGI. There are 12 residues in the CDR3. For the CDR3, the DNA is TGTGCCAGCAGACCCGGGACAGAGGCCCTCCACTTT. This codes for CASRPGTEALHF.

This clone was observed a handful of times. The chain recombines TRBV2 with TRBJ2-5, with TRBD2 identical over 13 bases. Germline V gives CDR1 SNHLY, CDR2 FYNNEI. After removal of 1 base from V and 1 base from J, the junction contained 3 bases not matched to a gene. The CDR3 consists of 17 residues. CDR3 amino acids: CASSEGRLAGGQETQYF. CDR3 DNA sequence: TGTGCCAGCAGTGAAGGGAGACTAGCGGGGGGCCAAGAGACCCAGTACTTC.

The chain couples TRBV19 to TRBJ1-5; 10 nucleotides match TRBD1. This CDR3 has 15 residues. The V gene end was trimmed by 9 bases and the J gene end by 1 base; junction bases not matched to a gene: 6. The germline gives CDR1 LNHDA, CDR2 SQIVND (reference sequence). The CDR3 protein is CASNPDRGSNQPQHF. Written as DNA, the CDR3 is TGTGCCAGCAATCCGGACAGGGGGAGCAATCAGCCCCAGCATTTT.

This chain links TRBV28 with TRBJ1-5; D is perhaps TRBD1 (6 bases). The germline V gene encodes CDR1 MDHEN and CDR2 SYDVKM. The CDR3 sequence is 16 residues long. Trimming stripped 4 bases from V and 4 bases from J, with 17 bases between. The CDR3 nucleotides read TGTGCCAGCAGTTCCTTTTTACTTCAGGGGAATCAGCCCCAGCATTTT. It specifies CASSSFLLQGNQPQHF.